This T cell receptor (beta chain) is from a study of T cells in severe cutaneous drug reactions. Overall study results and limits: A public TCRbeta CDR3 appeared in all seven CBZ-SJS/TEN blister samples, averaging roughly 14%.

The iRepertoire multiplex PCR system with TCR subtype-specific primers built both bulk and single-cell libraries. TCRdb reworked the multiplex PCR reads into one entry per CDR3 protein, no DNA. This table holds fewer than 11,000 distinct CDR3 sequences. Carbamazepine had induced Stevens-Johnson syndrome or toxic epidermal necrolysis in the sequenced donors. In regard to this clonotype: Its antigen is not known.

Germline CDR1 DFQATT, CDR2 SNEGSKA (reference sequence). The CDR3 runs 15 residues. This chain connects TRBV20-1 to TRBJ1-1; TCRdb gives TRBD1 as the D gene, but with no DNA this cannot be confirmed. The TCR sequence derives from a human donor with Stevens-Johnson syndrome, a severe cutaneous drug reaction. The sequenced sample was cells from a skin blister. CDR3 amino acids: CSASKKARANTEAFF.